A single sample gave rise to the 20 T cell receptor beta chains below, sequenced in a study of a mutant IDH1 vaccine in newly diagnosed glioma. Time point meaning: week 35, safety follow-up. Every vaccination contained 300 ug of the mutant IDH1 20-mer peptide and was paired with topical imiquimod. Assay: immunoSEQ multiplex PCR; the TCRdb copy retains only in-frame clones and omits some. This sample yields roughly 38,000 clones, of which 75% to 90% are seen a single time; approximately 1.5% belongs to the top ten. Antigen specificity for these receptors is unknown. The sequencing here drew on PBMCs, taken from a glioma patient whose treatment included an IDH1 peptide vaccine. Receptor source: a man aged 35 to 55 with glioma.

The chain links TRBV10-3 to TRBJ1-1; 7 positions match TRBD1. CDR1 ENHRY and CDR2 SYGVKD come from the germline V gene. This CDR3 region has 15 residues. V lost 2 bases to trimming and J lost 1 base; unmatched junction nucleotides: 4. Here the CDR3 DNA reads TGTGCCATCAGTGAGGTAAACAGGGGGAACACTGAAGCTTTCTTT. It specifies CAISEVNRGNTEAFF.

The gene calls are TRBV28 and TRBJ2-5; TRBD1 matches 7 bases. Trimming cost V 4 bases and J 5 bases; bases outside gene matches: 4. The CDR3 runs 13 residues. Germline CDR1 is MDHEN and CDR2 is SYDVKM. The CDR3 region has the DNA TGTGCCAGCAGTTCTCCGGACAGGGAGACCCAGTACTTC. This encodes CASSSPDRETQYF.

The V call is TRBV11-2, the J call TRBJ2-3; TRBD2 is a possible D gene (7 bases). With 4 bases removed from V and 1 base from J, the gap between germline ends came to 21 bases. The V gene's germline CDR1 is SGHAT and CDR2 FQNNGV. This CDR3 has 18 amino acids. The CDR3 reads CASSSGGGGFSRTDTQYF. In nucleotides, the CDR3 is TGTGCCAGCAGCTCTGGGGGGGGCGGCTTCTCCCGCACAGATACGCAGTATTTT.

The chain couples TRBV6-4 to TRBJ1-2; TRBD1 matches at 7 bases. Germline V gene data show CDR1 as MRHNA and CDR2 as SNTAGT. The V gene end was trimmed by 0 bases and the J gene end by 8 bases; junction bases not matched to a gene: 3. CDR3 length: 13 residues. The CDR3 DNA follows: TGTGCCAGCAGTGACTCGGAAGGGGGCGGCTACACCTTC. Translating gives CASSDSEGGGYTF.

V gene TRBV7-3 combines with J gene TRBJ1-1; possibly TRBD1 for D (5 bases). V gave up 4 bases and J gave up 3 bases, with 9 bases separating them. Germline-derived CDR1 and CDR2 are SGHTA and FQGTGA. This CDR3 is built from 13 residues. CDR3 DNA sequence: TGTGCCAGCAGCTGGTCAGGGTACACTGAAGCTTTCTTT. Translated, it gives CASSWSGYTEAFF.

The rearrangement links TRBV28 to TRBJ1-5; 8 bases fit TRBD1. V was pared by 6 bases and J by 5 bases, with 3 bases of the junction left unmatched. The germline gives CDR1 MDHEN, CDR2 SYDVKM. CDR3 size: 13 residues. CDR3 bases: TGTGCCAGCAGCTGGGACAGGCATCAGCCCCAGCATTTT. This encodes CASSWDRHQPQHF. Combining the CDR3 with reference TRBV28 and TRBJ1-5 gives the whole variable domain DVKVTQSSRYLVKRTGEKVFLECVQDMDHENMFWYRQDPGLGLRLIYFSYDVKMKEKGDIPEGYSVSREKKERFSLILESASTNQTSMYLCASSWDRHQPQHFGDGTRLSIL.

V is TRBV15 and J is TRBJ2-7, with TRBD2 as a possible D gene (6 bases). The germline V gene encodes CDR1 LNHNV and CDR2 YYDKDF (reference sequence). This CDR3 region has 15 residues. V dropped 5 bases and J dropped 1 base, with 15 bases sitting between them. CDR3 sequence (DNA): TGTGCCACCAGCGAGTTGAATAGCGGTTCCTACGAGCAGTACTTC. This sequence encodes CATSELNSGSYEQYF.

The table lists this clone with a few counts. This sample also contains other DNA sequences that code for the same CDR3. J is TRBJ1-2 and V is TRBV6-1; D is ambiguous. CDR1 MNHNS and CDR2 SASEGT come from the germline V gene. Trimming cost V 2 bases and J 2 bases, with 9 bases left between them. The CDR3 runs 14 residues. For the CDR3, the DNA is TGTGCCAGCAGTGAATCCCCGGGGAACTATGGCTACACCTTC. Protein product: CASSESPGNYGYTF.

The CDR3 DNA is TGTGCCAGCAGCTTAAGGGGTTGGACAGGCGTACAAGAGACCCAGTACTTC. Translation: CASSLRGWTGVQETQYF. The V gene is TRBV11-2, the J gene TRBJ2-5; 7 nucleotides align to TRBD1. V gave up 2 bases and J gave up 2 bases; unmatched junction bases: 11. Germline V gives CDR1 SGHAT, CDR2 FQNNGV. The CDR3 has 17 amino acids.

This rearrangement joins TRBV4-2 to TRBJ2-3; tentatively, D is TRBD2 (6 bases). Germline values: CDR1 LGHNA, CDR2 YNFKEQ. The CDR3 runs 18 residues. The ends were cut back, 0 bases at V and 2 bases at J, with 18 bases in the middle. The CDR3 loop is CASSQDLAWGPHTDTQYF. In DNA, the CDR3 is TGTGCCAGCAGCCAAGATCTAGCGTGGGGCCCCCACACAGATACGCAGTATTTT.

The chain joins TRBV18 to TRBJ2-4; D could derive from TRBD1 or TRBD2 (5 bases each). V shed 5 bases and J shed 10 bases, with 12 bases lying between them. The CDR3 is 12 residues long. Germline CDR1 reads KGHSH; CDR2 reads LQKENI. This CDR3 reads CASSSAGAIQYF. The CDR3 coding sequence is TGTGCCAGCTCAAGCGCCGGGGCGATTCAGTACTTC. The entire variable domain, with the rest obtained from reference TRBV18 and TRBJ2-4, is as follows: NAGVMQNPRHLVRRRGQEARLRCSPMKGHSHVYWYRQLPEEGLKFMVYLQKENIIDESGMPKERFSAEFPKEGPSILRIQQVVRGDSAAYFCASSSAGAIQYFGAGTRLSVL.

The J gene is TRBJ2-1, the V gene TRBV6-5, with 11 bases identical to TRBD1. The germline CDR1 and CDR2 sequences are MNHEY and SVGAGI. After removal of 2 bases from V and 10 bases from J, the junction contained 4 bases not matched to a gene. The CDR3 runs 14 residues. This chain's CDR3 is CASSYLGQGGEQFF. The CDR3, as DNA: TGTGCCAGCAGTTACCTGGGACAGGGGGGCGAGCAGTTCTTC.

J is TRBJ2-6 and V is TRBV7-9; D not resolved. V lost 8 bases and J 2 bases, leaving 7 bases between the germline ends. The CDR3 sequence is 13 residues long. From germline, CDR1 is SEHNR and CDR2 FQNEAQ (reference sequence). The CDR3 region is CASRQTGANVLTF. CDR3 in DNA: TGTGCCAGCCGACAAACTGGGGCCAACGTCCTGACTTTC. Full variable domain (remainder filled in from reference TRBV7-9 and TRBJ2-6): DTGVSQNPRHKITKRGQNVTFRCDPISEHNRLYWYRQTLGQGPEFLTYFQNEAQLEKSRLLSDRFSAERPKGSFSTLEIQRTEQGDSAMYLCASRQTGANVLTFGAGSRLTVL.

This clone was seen a few times. This chain links TRBV27 with TRBJ1-6; TRBD1 matches 9 bases. V lost 6 bases and J lost 4; bases outside the gene matches: 13. The germline CDR1 and CDR2 sequences are MNHEY and SMNVEV (reference sequence). The CDR3 spans 18 residues. For the CDR3, the DNA is TGTGCCAGCAGCCTTAACCACAGGGGGCAAGAATATAATTCACCCCTCCACTTT. Encoded protein: CASSLNHRGQEYNSPLHF.

J is TRBJ2-7 and V is TRBV19; TRBD1 or TRBD2 may be the D gene (5 bases each). Germline CDR1 reads LNHDA; CDR2 reads SQIVND (reference sequence). CDR3 length: 14 amino acids. V was pared by 2 bases and J by 3 bases, with 11 bases between. CDR3 nucleotide sequence: TGTGCCAGTAGTATAAGGGACGGAGGCTACGAGCAGTACTTC. Translation: CASSIRDGGYEQYF.

The chain employs TRBV7-8 and TRBJ1-1; D is perhaps TRBD1 (5 bases). Trimming pared 5 bases from V and 5 bases from J, leaving 30 bases between. The CDR3 runs 19 residues. Germline V gene sequence: CDR1 SGHVS, CDR2 FQNEAQ. CDR3 amino acids: CASSGDPRGEAGSRTEAFF. The DNA of the CDR3 is TGTGCCAGCAGCGGAGACCCGCGGGGGGAGGCGGGCTCGAGGACTGAAGCTTTCTTT.

The V call is TRBV7-9, the J call TRBJ1-2, with D perhaps matching TRBD1 (5 bases). V lost 6 bases, J lost 8 bases, and 25 bases lay in between. This CDR3 region has 16 residues. Germline values: CDR1 SEHNR, CDR2 FQNEAQ (reference sequence). This CDR3 reads CASREGFGRRSAGYTF. The CDR3 DNA reads as TGTGCCAGCAGGGAGGGGTTTGGCAGGAGGTCGGCGGGCTACACCTTC.

This chain links TRBV19 with TRBJ1-1; 10 nucleotides match TRBD1. Germline values: CDR1 LNHDA, CDR2 SQIVND (reference sequence). J was trimmed by 8 bases and V by 7 bases; bases with no gene match: 7. This CDR3 region has 13 residues. Here the CDR3 reads CASKPTGGTEAFF. As DNA, the CDR3 is TGTGCCAGTAAACCGACAGGGGGCACCGAAGCTTTCTTT.

The table lists this clone with a count of one. The V call is TRBV4-3, the J call TRBJ2-7; D perhaps matches TRBD1 (5 bases). Germline CDR1 is LGHNA and CDR2 is YSLEER. V was clipped by 0 bases and J by 3 bases, with 12 bases between them. This CDR3 has 15 residues. The CDR3 bases are TGCGCCAGCAGCCAAGATCGAGACAGTTACTACGAGCAGTACTTC. This translates into CASSQDRDSYYEQYF.

J is TRBJ2-3 and V is TRBV11-2; D tentatively fits TRBD1 or TRBD2 (6 bases each). The CDR3 contains 15 residues. V lost 5 bases and J lost 3, with 15 bases in between. Germline V CDR1 and CDR2: SGHAT, FQNNGV. The CDR3 coding sequence is TGTGCCAGCAGCAAGACAGGACTATTGACAGATACGCAGTATTTT. This gives the protein CASSKTGLLTDTQYF.